This TCR beta chain was profiled in a study of blood T cell repertoires in COVID-19. Study details: Samples taken during acute and convalescent COVID-19 were collected in the United States, Italy and Spain. T cells, B-cell-depleted T cells, or PBMCs supplied cDNA or gDNA.

This clone was seen only once. Authors' methods: Reference gene primer amplification gave estimated nucleated cell counts. This table comes from immunoSEQ multiplex PCR, and its TCRdb copy is limited to in-frame clones, with some not included. That table is the source of V, J and clone size, and D and trimming were worked out from the DNA. The table has 25,000 to 40,000 clones, 85% to 90% seen once. The sample comprised peripheral blood. The receptor was isolated from a woman aged 55-69 years with active COVID-19.

CDR3 sequence (DNA): TGTGCCAGCAGCGTCGGGACTAGCGGGAGACACAATGAGCAGTTCTTC. It encodes CASSVGTSGRHNEQFF. This chain links TRBV9 with TRBJ2-1, with 14 nucleotides matching TRBD2. Germline V lookup: CDR1 SGDLS, CDR2 YYNGEE. The CDR3 is 16 residues long. V was pared by 2 bases and J by 5 bases, with 3 bases of the junction left unmatched.